The clone carrying this TCR beta chain came up a few times. Its specificity is unknown. Germline CDR1 is SGHDN and CDR2 is FVKESK. The CDR3 has 13 residues. The V and J ends lost 6 bases and 7 bases, in that order; junction bases with no gene match: 6. Notes on the study in general: The larger-cohort validation was restricted to a single TCR beta V-J rearrangement rather than whole repertoires. Tumor memory CD4+ T cell TCR gene usage was found to cluster with blood and lymph node memory CD4+ cells and with lymph node naive CD4+ cells.

Memory CD4+ T cells were sorted as CD4+CD45RO+CD25- cells. Full-length variable regions came from constant-region reverse primers plus semi-nested Nested Universal Primer A PCR. TCRdb reprocessed the 5' RACE reads via MiXCR and lists one record per CDR3 protein. The sample shows more than 40,000 distinct CDR3 sequences, roughly 29% of them seen only once. The receptor comes from a female donor with breast cancer. Sequenced: memory CD4+ T cells sorted from a lymph node. As to subset: memory CD4+ T cells, CD4+CD45RO+CD25-. This chain uses TRBV14 with TRBJ2-1; the match to TRBD2 covers 7 bases. CDR3 nucleotide sequence: TGTGCCAGCAGTCCCTTGGGGGGGAATGAGCAGTTCTTC. Amino acids: CASSPLGGNEQFF.